This entry lists 12 T cell receptor beta chains sequenced from one sample in a study of T cells in Graves' hyperthyroidism and ophthalmopathy. Amplification of TCR beta CDR3 regions used RNA as the template. HTBI primers drove first-round RT-PCR of the TCR CDR3. One entry per CDR3 protein results from TCRdb running MiXCR on the multiplex PCR reads. The sample contains 560,000 or so distinct CDR3 sequences, roughly 46% of which appear only once. Material for sequencing was peripheral blood or thyroid tissue (not recorded which). The receptor set was obtained from a woman younger than 30 with Graves' hyperthyroidism.

The CDR3 spells CASSKGQTEAFF. CDR3 nucleotides: TGTGCCAGTAGTAAGGGACAGACTGAAGCTTTCTTT. This sequence joins TRBV19 and TRBJ1-1, with 7 bases aligning to TRBD1. Trimming removed 4 bases from V and 5 bases from J; junction bases left unmatched: 1. The CDR3 runs 12 residues. CDR1 is LNHDA and CDR2 is SQIVND in the germline V gene (reference sequence).

As concerns this clonotype: One end of the junction varies from germline; a read error may be responsible. The chain combines TRBV7-3 with TRBJ1-1; D is unclear. Germline assignment: CDR1 SGHTA and CDR2 FQGTGA. CDR3 length equals 13 residues. In DNA form, the CDR3 reads TGTGCCAGCAGCCCCCAGGCGAACACTGAAGCTTCCTTT. Amino acids: CASSPQANTEASF. The complete variable domain, with remaining parts taken from reference TRBV7-3 and TRBJ1-1, reads GAGVSQTPSNKVTEKGKYVELRCDPISGHTALYWYRQSLGQGPEFLIYFQGTGAADDSGLPNDRFFAVRPEGSVSTLKIQRTERGDSAVYLCASSPQANTEASFGQGTRLTVV.

In the case of this clonotype: This may come from a read error, since a much larger clone is one base off. The CDR3 sequence is CATSTGGTYTGELFF. Written as DNA, the CDR3 is TGTGCCACCAGCACGGGCGGGACGTACACCGGGGAGCTGTTTTTT. The chain has TRBV15 and TRBJ2-2; perhaps TRBD2 as D (6 bases). V was cut by 4 bases and J by 3 bases, with 12 bases left in between. Germline loops: CDR1 LNHNV, CDR2 YYDKDF (reference sequence). CDR3 size: 15 residues.

This clonotype showed up many times. The chain couples TRBV29-1 to TRBJ1-2, with TRBD1 identical over 8 bases. V was clipped by 7 bases and J by 2 bases; unmatched bases: 6. The CDR3 is 13 residues long. Germline assignment: CDR1 SQVTM and CDR2 ANQGSEA. The CDR3, as DNA: TGCAGCGCTCAGACAGGGGCCAACTATGGCTACACCTTC. Amino acids: CSAQTGANYGYTF.

The chain has TRBV2 and TRBJ1-1; 10 nucleotides agree with TRBD1. Germline assignment: CDR1 SNHLY and CDR2 FYNNEI. V dropped 8 bases and J dropped 7; count of bases not matched to a gene: 13. The CDR3 is made up of 15 amino acids. CDR3 in DNA: TGTGCCAGCTTCGTGAGGGACAGGGGATCCCTTGAAGCTTTCTTT. Translated, it gives CASFVRDRGSLEAFF.

This clonotype was seen many times. The V call is TRBV7-9, the J call TRBJ2-5, with D possibly being TRBD1 (6 bases). CDR3 length equals 15 residues. The germline V gene encodes CDR1 SEHNR and CDR2 FQNEAQ (reference sequence). Trimming cost V 3 bases and J 3 bases, with 14 bases left between them. The CDR3 nucleotides read TGTGCCAGCAGCTTCCCGGACAGTGGAGAAGAGACCCAGTACTTC. Its translation is CASSFPDSGEETQYF. Filled out from reference TRBV7-9 and TRBJ2-5, the complete variable domain reads DTGVSQNPRHKITKRGQNVTFRCDPISEHNRLYWYRQTLGQGPEFLTYFQNEAQLEKSRLLSDRFSAERPKGSFSTLEIQRTEQGDSAMYLCASSFPDSGEETQYFGPGTRLLVL.

In this sample, this clonotype turned up a few times. The chain recombines TRBV19 with TRBJ2-2, with D perhaps matching TRBD2 (6 bases). Trimming removed 3 bases from V and 4 bases from J, with 12 bases in between. The CDR3 contains 15 residues. Germline V CDR1 and CDR2: LNHDA, SQIVND (reference sequence). Here the CDR3 reads CASSISSGSTGELFF. The CDR3 DNA sequence: TGTGCCAGTAGTATCTCTTCCGGGAGCACCGGGGAGCTGTTTTTT.

This clonotype was detected ten times or more. J is TRBJ2-2 and V is TRBV7-3; TRBD2 matches 10 bases. The CDR3 runs to 15 residues. Germline V CDR1 and CDR2: SGHTA, FQGTGA. The V and J ends lost 4 bases and 5 bases, in that order; junction bases with no gene match: 4. CDR3 nucleotides: TGTGCCAGCAGCTCTAGCGGGAGTTGGACCGGGGAGCTGTTTTTT. Encoded protein: CASSSSGSWTGELFF.

This clonotype was counted only a few times. This sequence joins TRBV7-2 and TRBJ1-2; 7 bases fit TRBD1. V shed 0 bases, J shed 5 bases, and the junction held 6 bases outside the gene matches. Germline V CDR1 and CDR2: SGHTA, FQGNSA. The CDR3 totals 15 residues. Here the CDR3 reads CASSLALSGGYGYTF. DNA for the CDR3: TGTGCCAGCAGCTTAGCGCTATCAGGGGGTTATGGCTACACCTTC. Looking up the rest from reference TRBV7-2 and TRBJ1-2 gives the full variable domain: GAGVSQSPSNKVTEKGKDVELRCDPISGHTALYWYRQSLGQGLEFLIYFQGNSAPDKSGLPSDRFSAERTGGSVSTLTIQRTQQEDSAVYLCASSLALSGGYGYTFGSGTRLTVV.

CDR3 sequence reads: CASSRQGQFGYTF. CDR3 nucleotide sequence: TGCGCCAGCAGCCGACAAGGACAATTTGGCTACACCTTC. The J gene is TRBJ1-2, the V gene TRBV4-1; TRBD1 is a possible D gene (5 bases). The CDR3 is 13 amino acids. Germline V gives CDR1 MGHRA, CDR2 YSYEKL. The V gene lost 4 bases and the J gene lost 7 bases, with 13 bases spanning the gap.

This clonotype was detected only a few times. The chain has TRBV20-1 and TRBJ2-5, with 7 bases that match TRBD2. CDR3 length: 13 residues. J lost 3 bases, V lost 3 bases, and 4 bases had no gene match. CDR1 and CDR2 (germline): DFQATT, SNEGSKA (reference sequence). CDR3 DNA sequence: TGCAGTGCTAGCCGGGGGGTTGAAGAGACCCAGTACTTC. Its protein product is CSASRGVEETQYF.

The V gene is TRBV7-3, the J gene TRBJ1-1, with 9 bases identical to TRBD1. Germline CDR1 and CDR2: SGHTA and FQGTGA. With V trimmed by 5 bases and J by 5 bases, 6 bases remained unmatched. The CDR3 length is 14 residues. This CDR3 is CASSPGTGRTEAFF. CDR3 bases: TGTGCCAGCAGCCCCGGGACAGGGCGTACTGAAGCTTTCTTT.